The present entry profiles one T cell receptor (beta chain) with its context. Its antigen is currently not known. Base qualities are missing; no much larger clone stands one base away. This sample stems from a study of T cell responses to AZD1222 COVID-19 vaccine (dated by TCRdb to the early 2020s). With regard to the full study: TCR sequencing was performed for about 240 trial participants, of whom 200 to 220 were given two doses of AZD1222 and around 25 were given two doses of MenACWY control vaccine. Trial participants were enrolled by age into subgroups of 18-55, 56-69 and 70-plus years, and about 150, 27 and 61 TCR-sequenced participants, respectively, were included in these subgroups. Summary of the overall study and its limitations: After two AZD1222 doses, spike-specific TCR breadth and depth were significantly higher than at day 0 and than in MenACWY recipients. No day 14 peak-response samples were available, so repertoires were characterized only after the peak T cell response. Most participants were white British and females outnumbered males, and the authors suggested that clonal diversity may have been underestimated. Conclusions about previously exposed vaccinees are limited, since just six AZD1222 recipients were seropositive for SARS-CoV-2 at baseline. In the small 56-69-year group, the increase in depth fell short of significance, most likely because of low power. The whole spike protein was spanned by vaccine-associated CD4 TCRs, and dominant responses were seen in regions 160-218 and 743-854. Nearly half of unique spike-specific TCRs reportedly recognized epitopes outside regions mutated in the B.1.351 and B.1.1.7 variants.

The time point label corresponds to: about 28 days (+/-7) after the second vaccine dose. AZD1222 recipients whose second dose came at about 4 weeks and those whose second dose came at about 12 weeks were combined into one group, since spike-specific TCR depth and breadth did not differ between the two schedules. Samples from vaccinated people were obtained from the UK trials COV001 and COV002, which included a single-blind randomized controlled phase 2/3 trial of AZD1222 (ChAdOx1 nCoV-19) in healthy adults. Trial participant PBMC samples were collected at day 0 and day 28 after the second dose for TCRbeta chain sequencing. The CDR3 regions of human TCRbeta chains were subjected to immunosequencing. The paper's processing steps were these. TCRs in the repertoires were compared against a reference library of SARS-CoV-2-specific TCRs that had been generated with the MIRA antigen-specificity platform. Breadth was defined as the fraction of unique TCRs that were SARS-CoV-2-associated, and depth was defined as the fraction of total T cells that were SARS-CoV-2-associated. Using the MIRA data, each spike-specific TCR was mapped to the spike region that the TCR reacts to and placed in a CD4 or CD8 class. Log10-transformed breadth and depth values were compared by one-way ANOVA with Sidak's multiple comparisons tests. TCRdb limited this immuneACCESS table to in-frame rearrangements with V and J called. A share of clones is missing; checked studies link under half to unresolved V genes, and the rest is unexplained. The DNA gave D and trimming, while V, J and clone size come from that table. Present in this sample are about 70,000 clones, about nine tenths of which were seen just once. About 3% of the sample comes from the top ten.

The specimen comprised peripheral blood, sampled 28 days after the second AZD1222 dose. The source is an adult who received the AZD1222 COVID-19 vaccine.

The encoded CDR3 is CASSPYTDTQYF. In nucleotides, the sequence is TGTGCCAGCAGCCCCTACACAGATACGCAGTATTTT. The sequence links TRBV11-2 to TRBJ2-3; the D gene identity is not certain. The CDR3, from cysteine to phenylalanine, totals 12 residues. Only the CDR3 DNA is retained, 36 bases long and in frame from the first base. CDR1 SGHAT and CDR2 FQNNGV were looked up in the germline V gene. The V end loses 5 bases and the J end loses 2 bases, and a stretch of 5 bases separates them.